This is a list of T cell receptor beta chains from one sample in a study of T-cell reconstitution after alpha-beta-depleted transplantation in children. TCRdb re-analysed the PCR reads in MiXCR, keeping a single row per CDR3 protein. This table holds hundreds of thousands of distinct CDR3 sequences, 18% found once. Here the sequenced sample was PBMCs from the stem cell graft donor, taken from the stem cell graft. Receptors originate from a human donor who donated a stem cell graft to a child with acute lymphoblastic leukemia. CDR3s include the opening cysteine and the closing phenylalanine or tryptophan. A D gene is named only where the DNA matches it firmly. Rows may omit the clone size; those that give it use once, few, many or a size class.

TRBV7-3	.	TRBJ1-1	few	CASSLRGQRTEAFF	TGTGCCAGCAGCTTAAGGGGGCAGAGGACTGAAGCTTTCTTT
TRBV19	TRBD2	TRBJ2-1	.	CASSVRLAQTGNEQFF	TGTGCCAGTAGTGTAAGACTAGCCCAAACGGGGAATGAGCAGTTCTTC
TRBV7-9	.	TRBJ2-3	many	CASSFSGAPADTQYF	TGTGCCAGCAGCTTTTCCGGGGCGCCGGCAGATACGCAGTATTTT
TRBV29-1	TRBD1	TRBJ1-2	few	CSVQGAQGGYTF	TGCAGCGTACAGGGGGCGCAGGGAGGCTACACCTTC
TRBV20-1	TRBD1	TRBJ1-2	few	CSARRQGALGYTF	TGCAGTGCTAGACGACAGGGGGCGCTTGGCTACACCTTC
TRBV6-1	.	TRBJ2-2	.	CASRGEPIKADTGELFF	TGTGCCAGCAGAGGAGAACCTATCAAGGCGGACACCGGGGAGCTGTTTTTT
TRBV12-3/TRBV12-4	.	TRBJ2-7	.	CASSLRGWSEQYF	TGTGCCAGCAGTTTGCGGGGTTGGAGCGAGCAGTACTTC
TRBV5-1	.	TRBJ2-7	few	CASRRNPGFDYEQYF	TGCGCCAGCAGACGTAACCCGGGGTTTGACTACGAGCAGTACTTC
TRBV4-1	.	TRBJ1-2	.	CASSYPGSFNYGYTF	TGCGCCAGCAGCTATCCCGGGTCCTTTAACTATGGCTACACCTTC
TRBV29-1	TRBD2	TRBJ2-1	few	CSARAGIGNEQFF	TGCAGCGCCCGAGCGGGGATTGGGAATGAGCAGTTCTTC
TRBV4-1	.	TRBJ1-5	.	CASSQGQGGSGQPQHF	TGCGCCAGCAGCCAAGGTCAGGGCGGTTCGGGACAGCCCCAGCATTTT
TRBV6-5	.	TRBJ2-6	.	CASSYEGSGANVLTF	TGTGCCAGCAGTTACGAGGGATCAGGGGCCAACGTCCTGACTTTC
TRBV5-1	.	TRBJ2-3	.	CASSFTSSADTQYF	TGCGCCAGCAGCTTTACTAGTTCGGCAGATACGCAGTATTTT
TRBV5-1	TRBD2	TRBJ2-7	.	CASSLVPSGSPYEQYF	TGCGCCAGCAGCTTGGTACCTAGCGGGAGCCCCTACGAGCAGTACTTC
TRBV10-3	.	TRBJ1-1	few	CAISRWRTAKNTEAFF	TGTGCCATCAGTAGATGGAGGACAGCTAAGAACACTGAAGCTTTCTTT
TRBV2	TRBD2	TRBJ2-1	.	CASSEVTSGHNEQFF	TGTGCCAGCAGTGAAGTGACTAGCGGACACAATGAGCAGTTCTTC
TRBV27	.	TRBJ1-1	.	CASSLGGALNTEAFF	TGTGCCAGCAGCCTAGGGGGAGCACTGAACACTGAAGCTTTCTTT
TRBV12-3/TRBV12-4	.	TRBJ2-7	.	CASSPLRTTRSYEQYF	TGTGCCAGCAGCCCGCTCCGGACTACACGCTCCTACGAGCAGTACTTC
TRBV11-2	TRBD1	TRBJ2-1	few	CASSPPNRGEQFF	TGTGCCAGCAGCCCCCCGAACAGGGGTGAGCAGTTCTTC
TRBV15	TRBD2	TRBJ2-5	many	CATSRDRTSGNQETQYF	TGTGCCACCAGCAGAGATCGAACTAGCGGAAACCAAGAGACCCAGTACTTC
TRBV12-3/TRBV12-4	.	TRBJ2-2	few	CASRPKALNTGELFF	TGTGCCAGCAGACCAAAGGCCTTAAACACCGGGGAGCTGTTTTTT
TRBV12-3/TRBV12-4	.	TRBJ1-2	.	CASTQAGVYGYTF	TGTGCCAGCACTCAGGCAGGGGTCTATGGCTACACCTTC
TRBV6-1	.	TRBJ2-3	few	CASSPSGGQGWVRYAQYF	TGTGCCAGCAGTCCCAGCGGGGGACAGGGTTGGGTCCGTTATGCGCAGTATTTT
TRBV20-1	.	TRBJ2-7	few	CSAERATYEQYF	TGCAGTGCAGAGCGGGCTACCTACGAGCAGTACTTC
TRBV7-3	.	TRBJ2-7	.	CASSPHRGVYEQYF	TGTGCCAGCAGCCCCCATCGGGGTGTCTACGAGCAGTACTTC
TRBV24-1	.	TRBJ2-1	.	CATSDPSPLRHSSYNEQFF	TGTGCCACCAGTGATCCCTCCCCGTTGAGACACAGCTCCTACAATGAGCAGTTCTTC
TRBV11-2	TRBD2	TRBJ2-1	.	CASSLVIPVAGVGNEQFF	TGTGCCAGCAGCTTAGTAATTCCGGTAGCGGGAGTGGGCAATGAGCAGTTCTTC
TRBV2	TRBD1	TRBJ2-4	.	CASSDGSGQGNRNIQYF	TGTGCCAGCAGTGATGGGTCGGGACAGGGAAATAGGAACATTCAGTACTTC
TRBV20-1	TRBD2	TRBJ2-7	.	CSARGGLAAYEQYF	TGCAGTGCTAGAGGTGGACTAGCGGCCTACGAGCAGTACTTC
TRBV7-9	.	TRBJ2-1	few	CASRSQDPYNEQFF	TGTGCCAGCAGGTCACAGGACCCCTACAATGAGCAGTTCTTC
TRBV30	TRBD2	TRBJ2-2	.	CAWSVLTSGKNTGELFF	TGTGCCTGGAGTGTACTGACTAGCGGGAAGAATACCGGGGAGCTGTTTTTT
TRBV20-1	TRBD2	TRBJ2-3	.	CSARSYGTSGRSTDTQYF	TGCAGTGCTAGATCCTACGGGACTAGCGGGAGGAGCACAGATACGCAGTATTTT
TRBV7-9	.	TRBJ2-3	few	CASSTKVDTQYF	TGTGCCAGCAGTACGAAGGTAGATACGCAGTATTTT